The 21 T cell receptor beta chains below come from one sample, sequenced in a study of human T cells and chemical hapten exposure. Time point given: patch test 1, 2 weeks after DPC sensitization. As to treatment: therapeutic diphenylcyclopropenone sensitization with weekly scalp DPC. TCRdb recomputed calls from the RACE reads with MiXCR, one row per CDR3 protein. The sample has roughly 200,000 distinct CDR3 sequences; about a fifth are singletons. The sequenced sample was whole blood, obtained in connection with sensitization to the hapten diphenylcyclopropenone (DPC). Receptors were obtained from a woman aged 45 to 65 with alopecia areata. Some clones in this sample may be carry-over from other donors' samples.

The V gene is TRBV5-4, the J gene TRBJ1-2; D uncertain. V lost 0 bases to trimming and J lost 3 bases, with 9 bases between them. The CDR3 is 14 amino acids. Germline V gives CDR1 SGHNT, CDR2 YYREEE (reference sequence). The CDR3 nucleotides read TGTGCCAGCAGCTTGGTCGGGTGGGACTATGGCTACACCTTC. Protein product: CASSLVGWDYGYTF.

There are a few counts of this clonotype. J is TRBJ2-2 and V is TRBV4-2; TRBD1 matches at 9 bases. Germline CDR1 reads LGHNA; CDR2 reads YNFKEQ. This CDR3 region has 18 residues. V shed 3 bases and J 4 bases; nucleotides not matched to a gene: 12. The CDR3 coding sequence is TGTGCCAGCAGCCATGATATCCGGGACAGGGCTCGCACCGGGGAGCTGTTTTTT. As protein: CASSHDIRDRARTGELFF.

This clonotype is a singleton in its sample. CDR3 sequence reads: CASIETSYEQYF. CDR3 sequence (DNA): TGTGCCAGCATAGAGACCTCCTACGAGCAGTACTTC. The J gene is TRBJ2-7, the V gene TRBV2; D is unresolved. The CDR3 has 12 residues. V dropped 7 bases and J dropped 0 bases, with 7 bases sitting between them. The germline V gene has CDR1 SNHLY and CDR2 FYNNEI.

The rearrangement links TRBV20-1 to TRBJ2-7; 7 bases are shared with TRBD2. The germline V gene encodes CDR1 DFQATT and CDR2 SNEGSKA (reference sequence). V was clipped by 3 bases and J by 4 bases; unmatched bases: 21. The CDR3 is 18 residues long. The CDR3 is CSASMTKPGLLIQYEQYF. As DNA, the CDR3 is TGCAGTGCTAGTATGACGAAACCGGGACTACTAATTCAATACGAGCAGTACTTC.

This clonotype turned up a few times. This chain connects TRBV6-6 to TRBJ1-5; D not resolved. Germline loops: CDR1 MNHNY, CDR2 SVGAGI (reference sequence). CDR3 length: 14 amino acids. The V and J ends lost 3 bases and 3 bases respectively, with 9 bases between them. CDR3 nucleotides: TGTGCCAGCAGTTATGGAAGTCTCAATCAGCCCCAGCATTTT. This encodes CASSYGSLNQPQHF.

The DNA of the CDR3 is TGTGCCAGCAGCGTAGGGCCGCTAGGGGCCAACGTCCTGACTTTC. This sequence encodes CASSVGPLGANVLTF. This chain joins TRBV9 and TRBJ2-6, with D unresolved. CDR1 is SGDLS, CDR2 YYNGEE, per germline. Between the trimmed V and J ends, which lost 0 bases and 4 bases, there was a span of 8 bases. The CDR3 loop spans 15 amino acids. The full variable domain, with the rest looked up from reference TRBV9 and TRBJ2-6, is DSGVTQTPKHLITATGQRVTLRCSPRSGDLSVYWYQQSLDQGLQFLIQYYNGEERAKGNILERFSAQQFPDLHSELNLSSLELGDSALYFCASSVGPLGANVLTFGAGSRLTVL.

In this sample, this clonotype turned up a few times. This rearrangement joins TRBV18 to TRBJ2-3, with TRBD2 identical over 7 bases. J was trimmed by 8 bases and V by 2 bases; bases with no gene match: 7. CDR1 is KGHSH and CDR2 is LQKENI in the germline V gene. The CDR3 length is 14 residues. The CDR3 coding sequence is TGTGCCAGCTCACCAGCTAGCGGACACGGTACGCAGTATTTT. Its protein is CASSPASGHGTQYF.

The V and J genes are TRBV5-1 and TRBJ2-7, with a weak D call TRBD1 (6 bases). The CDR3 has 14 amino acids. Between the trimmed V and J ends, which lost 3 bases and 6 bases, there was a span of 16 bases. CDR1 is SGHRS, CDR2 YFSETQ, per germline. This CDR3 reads CASSSRAGEGEQYF. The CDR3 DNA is TGCGCCAGCAGCTCCCGAGCAGGGGAAGGCGAGCAGTACTTC. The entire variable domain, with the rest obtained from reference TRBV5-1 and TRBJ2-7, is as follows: KAGVTQTPRYLIKTRGQQVTLSCSPISGHRSVSWYQQTPGQGLQFLFEYFSETQRNKGNFPGRFSGRQFSNSRSEMNVSTLELGDSALYLCASSSRAGEGEQYFGPGTRLTVT.

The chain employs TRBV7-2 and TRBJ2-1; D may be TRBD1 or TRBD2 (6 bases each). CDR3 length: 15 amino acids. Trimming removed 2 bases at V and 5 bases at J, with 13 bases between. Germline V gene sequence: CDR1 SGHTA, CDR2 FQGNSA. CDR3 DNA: TGTGCCAGCAGCTTAACGGGGGCGGTACACAATGAGCAGTTCTTC. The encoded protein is CASSLTGAVHNEQFF.

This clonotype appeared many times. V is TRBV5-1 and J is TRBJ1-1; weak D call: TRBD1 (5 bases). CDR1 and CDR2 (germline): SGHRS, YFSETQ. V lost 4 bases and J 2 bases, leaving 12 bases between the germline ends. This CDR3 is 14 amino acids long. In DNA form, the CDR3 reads TGCGCCAGCAGCCTGGGGACGGTAAACACTGAAGCTTTCTTT. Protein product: CASSLGTVNTEAFF.

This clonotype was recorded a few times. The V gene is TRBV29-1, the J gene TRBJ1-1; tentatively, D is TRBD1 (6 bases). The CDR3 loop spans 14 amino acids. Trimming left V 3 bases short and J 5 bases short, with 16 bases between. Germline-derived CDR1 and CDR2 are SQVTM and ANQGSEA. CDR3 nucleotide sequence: TGCAGCGTTGATAGCCGGGGAGGGGGAACTGAAGCTTTCTTT. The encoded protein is CSVDSRGGGTEAFF.

The CDR3 DNA follows: TGTGCCACCAGTGATACTAGCGGGGAACGTAACGGGGAGCTGTTTTTT. Translation: CATSDTSGERNGELFF. J is TRBJ2-2 and V is TRBV24-1, with 10 bases aligning to TRBD2. After removal of 3 bases from V and 7 bases from J, the junction contained 7 bases not matched to a gene. The CDR3 has 16 residues. Germline assignment: CDR1 KGHDR and CDR2 SFDVKD.

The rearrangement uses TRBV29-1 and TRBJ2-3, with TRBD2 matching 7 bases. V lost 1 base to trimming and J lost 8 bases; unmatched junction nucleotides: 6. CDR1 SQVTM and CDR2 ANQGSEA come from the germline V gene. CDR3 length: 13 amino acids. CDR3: CSVEVAGVATQYF. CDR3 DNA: TGCAGCGTTGAAGTTGCGGGGGTAGCTACGCAGTATTTT.

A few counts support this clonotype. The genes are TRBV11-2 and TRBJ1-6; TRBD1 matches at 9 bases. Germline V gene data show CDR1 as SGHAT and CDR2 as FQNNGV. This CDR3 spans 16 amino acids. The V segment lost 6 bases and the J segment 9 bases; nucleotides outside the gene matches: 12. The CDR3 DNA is TGTGCCAGCAGTCGGGACAGGGACCGCTGGAGTTCACCCCTCCACTTT. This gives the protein CASSRDRDRWSSPLHF.

CDR3 residues: CAITGGGYGYTF. As DNA, the CDR3 is TGTGCCATCACGGGGGGTGGCTATGGCTACACCTTC. The chain joins TRBV10-3 to TRBJ1-2, with D possibly TRBD1 on 5 matching bases. The CDR3 loop spans 12 amino acids. The germline CDR1 and CDR2 sequences are ENHRY and SYGVKD. The germline V and J ends were trimmed by 7 bases and 4 bases, with 10 bases remaining between them.

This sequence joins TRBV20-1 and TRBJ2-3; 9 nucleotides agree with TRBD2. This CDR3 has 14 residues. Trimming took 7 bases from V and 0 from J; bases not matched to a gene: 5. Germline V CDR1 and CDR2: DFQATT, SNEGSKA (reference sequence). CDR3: CSVGAGGSTDTQYF. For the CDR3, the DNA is TGCAGTGTCGGAGCGGGAGGCAGCACAGATACGCAGTATTTT.

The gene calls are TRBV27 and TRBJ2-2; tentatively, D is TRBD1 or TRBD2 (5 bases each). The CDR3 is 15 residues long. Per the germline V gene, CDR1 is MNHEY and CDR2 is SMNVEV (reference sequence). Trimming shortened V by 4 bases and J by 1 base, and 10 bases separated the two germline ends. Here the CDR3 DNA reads TGTGCCAGCAGTTGGGGACGGGGGAACACCGGGGAGCTGTTTTTT. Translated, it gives CASSWGRGNTGELFF.

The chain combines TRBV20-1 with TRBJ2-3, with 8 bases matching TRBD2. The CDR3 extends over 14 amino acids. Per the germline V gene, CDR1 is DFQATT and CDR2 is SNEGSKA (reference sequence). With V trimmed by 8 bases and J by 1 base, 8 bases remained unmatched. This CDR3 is CSSLGTRGTDTQYF. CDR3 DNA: TGCAGTTCTCTGGGGACTAGGGGCACAGATACGCAGTATTTT.

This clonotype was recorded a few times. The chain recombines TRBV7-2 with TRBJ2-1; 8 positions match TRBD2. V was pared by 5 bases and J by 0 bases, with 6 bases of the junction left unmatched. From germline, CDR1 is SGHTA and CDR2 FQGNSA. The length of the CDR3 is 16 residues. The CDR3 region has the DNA TGTGCCAGCAGCGTGACTAGCGCCGGCTCCTACAATGAGCAGTTCTTC. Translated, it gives CASSVTSAGSYNEQFF.

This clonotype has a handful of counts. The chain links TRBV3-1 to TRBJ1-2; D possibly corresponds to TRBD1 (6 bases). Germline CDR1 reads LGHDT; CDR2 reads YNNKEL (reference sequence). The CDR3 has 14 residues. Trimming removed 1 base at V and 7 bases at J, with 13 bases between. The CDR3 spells CASSQVWGASGYTF. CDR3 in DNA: TGTGCCAGCAGCCAAGTCTGGGGGGCTAGTGGCTACACCTTC.

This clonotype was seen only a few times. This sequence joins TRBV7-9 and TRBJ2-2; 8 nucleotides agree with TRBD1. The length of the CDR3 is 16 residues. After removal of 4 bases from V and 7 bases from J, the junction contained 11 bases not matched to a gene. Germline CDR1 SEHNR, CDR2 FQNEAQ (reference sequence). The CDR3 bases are TGTGCCAGCAGCTCGCCCCTTGACAGGGGTGGCGGGGAGCTGTTTTTT. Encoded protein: CASSSPLDRGGGELFF.